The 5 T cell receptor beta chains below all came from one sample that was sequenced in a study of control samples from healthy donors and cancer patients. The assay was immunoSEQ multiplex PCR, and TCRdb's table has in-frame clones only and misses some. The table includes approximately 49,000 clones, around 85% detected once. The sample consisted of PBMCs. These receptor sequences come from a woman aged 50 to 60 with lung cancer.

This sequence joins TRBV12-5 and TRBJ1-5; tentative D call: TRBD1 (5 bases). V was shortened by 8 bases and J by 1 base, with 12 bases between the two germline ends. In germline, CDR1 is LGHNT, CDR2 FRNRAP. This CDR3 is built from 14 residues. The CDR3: CASTTGGSNQPQHF. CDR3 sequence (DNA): TGTGCTAGTACTACAGGAGGAAGCAATCAGCCCCAGCATTTT. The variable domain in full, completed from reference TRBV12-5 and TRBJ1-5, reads DARVTQTPRHKVTEMGQEVTMRCQPILGHNTVFWYRQTMMQGLELLAYFRNRAPLDDSGMPKDRFSAEMPDATLATLKIQPSEPRDSAVYFCASTTGGSNQPQHFGDGTRLSIL.

The CDR3 DNA reads TGTGCCAGCAGAAACAGGGCCGGGGAGCTGTTTTTT. This sequence encodes CASRNRAGELFF. The chain combines TRBV6-5 with TRBJ2-2; possibly TRBD1 for D (6 bases). The CDR3 has 12 residues. Germline CDR1 MNHEY, CDR2 SVGAGI. V was pared by 6 bases and J by 6 bases, with 8 bases between.

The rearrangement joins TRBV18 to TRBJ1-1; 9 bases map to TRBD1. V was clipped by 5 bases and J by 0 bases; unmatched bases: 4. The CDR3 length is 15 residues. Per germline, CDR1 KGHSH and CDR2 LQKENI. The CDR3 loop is CASSAGQGMNTEAFF. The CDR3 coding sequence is TGTGCCAGCTCAGCCGGACAGGGGATGAACACTGAAGCTTTCTTT.

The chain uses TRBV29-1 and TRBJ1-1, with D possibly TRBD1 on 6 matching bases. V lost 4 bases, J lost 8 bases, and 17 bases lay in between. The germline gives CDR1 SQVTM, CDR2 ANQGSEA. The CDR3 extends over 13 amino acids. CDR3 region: CSVVRGPGPEAFF. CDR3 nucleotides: TGCAGCGTTGTCCGGGGGCCCGGACCAGAAGCTTTCTTT.

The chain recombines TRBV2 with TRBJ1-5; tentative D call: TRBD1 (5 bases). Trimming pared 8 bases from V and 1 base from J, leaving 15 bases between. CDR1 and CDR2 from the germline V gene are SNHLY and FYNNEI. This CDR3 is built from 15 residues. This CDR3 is CASDSGAGSNQPQHF. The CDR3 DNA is TGTGCCAGCGACTCTGGGGCAGGGAGCAATCAGCCCCAGCATTTT.